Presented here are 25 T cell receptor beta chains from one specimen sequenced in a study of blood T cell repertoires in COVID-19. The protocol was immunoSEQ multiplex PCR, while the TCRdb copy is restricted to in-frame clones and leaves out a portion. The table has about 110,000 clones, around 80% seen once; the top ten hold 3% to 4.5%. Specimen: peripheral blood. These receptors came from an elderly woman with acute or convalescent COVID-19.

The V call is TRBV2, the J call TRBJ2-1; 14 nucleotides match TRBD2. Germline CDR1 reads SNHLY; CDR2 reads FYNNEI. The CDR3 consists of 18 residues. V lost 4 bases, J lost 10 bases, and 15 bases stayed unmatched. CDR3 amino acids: CASSVGRYGTSGGPEQFF. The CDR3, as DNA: TGTGCCAGCAGTGTTGGAAGATATGGGACTAGCGGGGGCCCAGAGCAGTTCTTC.

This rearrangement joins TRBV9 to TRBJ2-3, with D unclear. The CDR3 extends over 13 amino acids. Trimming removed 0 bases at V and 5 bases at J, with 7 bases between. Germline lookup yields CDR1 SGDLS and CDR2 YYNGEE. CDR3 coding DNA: TGTGCCAGCAGCGTAGTAACTTTAGATACGCAGTATTTT. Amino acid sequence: CASSVVTLDTQYF. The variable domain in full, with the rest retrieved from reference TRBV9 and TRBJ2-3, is DSGVTQTPKHLITATGQRVTLRCSPRSGDLSVYWYQQSLDQGLQFLIQYYNGEERAKGNILERFSAQQFPDLHSELNLSSLELGDSALYFCASSVVTLDTQYFGPGTRLTVL.

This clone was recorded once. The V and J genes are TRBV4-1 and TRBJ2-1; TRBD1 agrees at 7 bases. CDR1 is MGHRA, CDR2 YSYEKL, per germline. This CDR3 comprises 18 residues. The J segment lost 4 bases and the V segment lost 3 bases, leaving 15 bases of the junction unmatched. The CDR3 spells CASSQMGVGTVIYNEQFF. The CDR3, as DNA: TGCGCCAGCAGCCAGATGGGGGTCGGGACAGTAATATACAATGAGCAGTTCTTC.

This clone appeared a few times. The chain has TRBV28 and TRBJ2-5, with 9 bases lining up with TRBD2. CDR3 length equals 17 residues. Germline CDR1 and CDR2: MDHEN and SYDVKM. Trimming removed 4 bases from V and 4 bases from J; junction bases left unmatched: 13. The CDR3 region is CASSSGGRLAETETQYF. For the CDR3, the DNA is TGTGCCAGCAGTTCCGGGGGGAGACTAGCGGAGACAGAGACCCAGTACTTC.

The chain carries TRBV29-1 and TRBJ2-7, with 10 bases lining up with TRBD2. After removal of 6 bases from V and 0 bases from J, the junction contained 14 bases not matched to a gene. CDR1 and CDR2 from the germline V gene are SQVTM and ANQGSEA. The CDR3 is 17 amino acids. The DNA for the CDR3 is TGCAGCGTGAGGAGGGCTAGCGGGAGATTCAGCTCCTACGAGCAGTACTTC. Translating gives CSVRRASGRFSSYEQYF.

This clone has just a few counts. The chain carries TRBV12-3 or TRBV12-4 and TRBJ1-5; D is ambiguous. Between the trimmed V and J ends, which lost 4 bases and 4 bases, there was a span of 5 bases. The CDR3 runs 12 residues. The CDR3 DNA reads TGTGCCAGCAGTTCCGGGAATCAGCCCCAGCATTTT. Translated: CASSSGNQPQHF.

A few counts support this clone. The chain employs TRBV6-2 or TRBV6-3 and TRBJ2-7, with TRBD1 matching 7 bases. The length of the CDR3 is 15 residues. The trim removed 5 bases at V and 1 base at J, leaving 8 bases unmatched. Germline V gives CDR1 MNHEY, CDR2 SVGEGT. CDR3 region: CASSRWAGGSYEQYF. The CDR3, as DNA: TGTGCCAGCAGTCGCTGGGCAGGGGGATCCTACGAGCAGTACTTC.

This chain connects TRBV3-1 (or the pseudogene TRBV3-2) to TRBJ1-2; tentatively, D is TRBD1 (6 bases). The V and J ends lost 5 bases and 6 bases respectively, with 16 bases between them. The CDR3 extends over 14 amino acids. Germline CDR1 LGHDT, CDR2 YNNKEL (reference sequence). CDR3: CASSFRQAYNGYTF. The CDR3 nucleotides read TGTGCCAGCAGCTTCCGACAGGCTTACAATGGCTACACCTTC.

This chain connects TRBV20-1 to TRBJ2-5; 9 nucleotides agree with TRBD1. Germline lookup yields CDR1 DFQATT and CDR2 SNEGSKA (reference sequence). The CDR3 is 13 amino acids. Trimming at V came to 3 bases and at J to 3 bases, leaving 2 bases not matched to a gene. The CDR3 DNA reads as TGCAGTGCTAGTACAGGGGGCGAAGAGACCCAGTACTTC. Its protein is CSASTGGEETQYF.

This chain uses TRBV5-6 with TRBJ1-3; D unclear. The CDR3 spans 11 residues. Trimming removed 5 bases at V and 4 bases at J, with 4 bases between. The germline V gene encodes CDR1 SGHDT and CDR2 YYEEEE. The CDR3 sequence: CASRLGNTIYF. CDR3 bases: TGTGCCAGCAGACTAGGAAACACCATATATTTT.

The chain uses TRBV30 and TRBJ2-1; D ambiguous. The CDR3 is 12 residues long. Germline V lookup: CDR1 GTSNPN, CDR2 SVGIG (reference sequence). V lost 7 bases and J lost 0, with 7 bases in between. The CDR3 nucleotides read TGTGCCTTCTCCCGCTCCTACAATGAGCAGTTCTTC. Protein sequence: CAFSRSYNEQFF.

The CDR3 DNA follows: TGTGCCAGCAAGTCCGCGGAGACCCAGTACTTC. Its translation is CASKSAETQYF. The V call is TRBV6-5, the J call TRBJ2-5; D uncertain. The V gene's germline CDR1 is MNHEY and CDR2 SVGAGI. The CDR3 consists of 11 residues. V was clipped by 7 bases and J by 5 bases, with 8 bases between them.

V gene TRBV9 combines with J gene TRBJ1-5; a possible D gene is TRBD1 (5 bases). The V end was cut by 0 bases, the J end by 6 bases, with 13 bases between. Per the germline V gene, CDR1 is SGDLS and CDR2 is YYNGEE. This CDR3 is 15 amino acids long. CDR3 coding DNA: TGTGCCAGCAGCGTAGGTCCTGGGGCGGCTCAGCCCCAGCATTTT. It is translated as CASSVGPGAAQPQHF.

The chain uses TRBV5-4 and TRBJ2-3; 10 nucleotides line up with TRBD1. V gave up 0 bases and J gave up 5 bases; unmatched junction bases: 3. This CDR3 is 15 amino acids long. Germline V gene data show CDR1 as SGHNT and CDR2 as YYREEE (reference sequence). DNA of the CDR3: TGTGCCAGCAGCTTGGGGGGACAGGGGCAAGATACGCAGTATTTT. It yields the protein CASSLGGQGQDTQYF.

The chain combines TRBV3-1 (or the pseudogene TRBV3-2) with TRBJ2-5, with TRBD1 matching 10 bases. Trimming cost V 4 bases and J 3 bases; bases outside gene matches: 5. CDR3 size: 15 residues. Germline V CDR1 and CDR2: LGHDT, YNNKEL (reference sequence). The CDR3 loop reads CASSRTGTGEETQYF. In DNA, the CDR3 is TGTGCCAGCAGCCGGACAGGGACAGGGGAAGAGACCCAGTACTTC.

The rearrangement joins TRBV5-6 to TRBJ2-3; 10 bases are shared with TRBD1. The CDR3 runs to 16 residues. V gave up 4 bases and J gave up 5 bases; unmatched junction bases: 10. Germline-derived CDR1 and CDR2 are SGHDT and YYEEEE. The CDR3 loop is CASSLPGQGRGDTQYF. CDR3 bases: TGTGCCAGCAGCCTCCCGGGACAGGGGCGGGGAGATACGCAGTATTTT. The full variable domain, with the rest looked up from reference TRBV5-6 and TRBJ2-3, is DAGVTQSPTHLIKTRGQQVTLRCSPKSGHDTVSWYQQALGQGPQFIFQYYEEEERQRGNFPDRFSGHQFPNYSSELNVNALLLGDSALYLCASSLPGQGRGDTQYFGPGTRLTVL.

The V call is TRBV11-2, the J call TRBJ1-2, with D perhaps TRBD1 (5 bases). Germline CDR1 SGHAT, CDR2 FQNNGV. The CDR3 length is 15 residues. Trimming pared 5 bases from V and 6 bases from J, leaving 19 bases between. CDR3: CASSIPQGSRNGYTF. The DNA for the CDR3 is TGTGCCAGCAGCATTCCCCAGGGCAGCCGGAATGGCTACACCTTC.

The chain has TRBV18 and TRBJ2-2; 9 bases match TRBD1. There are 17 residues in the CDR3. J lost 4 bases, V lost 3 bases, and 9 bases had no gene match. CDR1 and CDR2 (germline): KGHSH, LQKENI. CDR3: CASSPPGTGQSTGELFF. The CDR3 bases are TGTGCCAGCTCACCCCCCGGGACAGGGCAGTCCACCGGGGAGCTGTTTTTT.

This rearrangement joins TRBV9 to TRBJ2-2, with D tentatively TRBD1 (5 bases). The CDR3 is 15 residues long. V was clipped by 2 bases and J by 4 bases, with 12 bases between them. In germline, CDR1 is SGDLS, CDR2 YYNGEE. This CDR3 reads CASSVQGLSTGELFF. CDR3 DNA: TGTGCCAGCAGCGTTCAGGGTCTGAGCACCGGGGAGCTGTTTTTT. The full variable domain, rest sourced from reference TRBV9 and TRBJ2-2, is DSGVTQTPKHLITATGQRVTLRCSPRSGDLSVYWYQQSLDQGLQFLIQYYNGEERAKGNILERFSAQQFPDLHSELNLSSLELGDSALYFCASSVQGLSTGELFFGEGSRLTVL.

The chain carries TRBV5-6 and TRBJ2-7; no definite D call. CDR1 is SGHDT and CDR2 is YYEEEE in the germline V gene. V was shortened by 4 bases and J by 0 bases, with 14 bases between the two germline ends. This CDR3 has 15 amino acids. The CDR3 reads CASSQNMRSSYEQYF. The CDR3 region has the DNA TGTGCCAGCAGCCAAAACATGAGGAGCTCCTACGAGCAGTACTTC.

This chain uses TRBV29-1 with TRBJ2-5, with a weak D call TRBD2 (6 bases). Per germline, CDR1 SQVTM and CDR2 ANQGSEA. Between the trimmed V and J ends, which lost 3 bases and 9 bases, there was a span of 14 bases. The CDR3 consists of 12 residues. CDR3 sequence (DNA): TGCAGCGTTGATAGCGGCCGTCGCTCCCAGTACTTC. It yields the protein CSVDSGRRSQYF.

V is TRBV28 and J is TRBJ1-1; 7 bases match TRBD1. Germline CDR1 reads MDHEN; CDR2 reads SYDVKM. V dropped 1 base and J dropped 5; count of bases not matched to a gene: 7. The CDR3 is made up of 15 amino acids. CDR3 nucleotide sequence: TGTGCCAGCAGTTTATCGGCAGGGGGTAGGACTGAAGCTTTCTTT. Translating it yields CASSLSAGGRTEAFF. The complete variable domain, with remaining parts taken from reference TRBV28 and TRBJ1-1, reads DVKVTQSSRYLVKRTGEKVFLECVQDMDHENMFWYRQDPGLGLRLIYFSYDVKMKEKGDIPEGYSVSREKKERFSLILESASTNQTSMYLCASSLSAGGRTEAFFGQGTRLTVV.

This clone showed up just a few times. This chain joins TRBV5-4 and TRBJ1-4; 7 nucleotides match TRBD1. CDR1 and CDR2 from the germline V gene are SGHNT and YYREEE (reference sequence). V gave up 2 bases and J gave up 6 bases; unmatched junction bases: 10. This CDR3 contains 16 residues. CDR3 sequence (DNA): TGTGCCAGCAGCTTAGCCACAGGGGTCCAGGATGAAAAACTGTTTTTT. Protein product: CASSLATGVQDEKLFF.

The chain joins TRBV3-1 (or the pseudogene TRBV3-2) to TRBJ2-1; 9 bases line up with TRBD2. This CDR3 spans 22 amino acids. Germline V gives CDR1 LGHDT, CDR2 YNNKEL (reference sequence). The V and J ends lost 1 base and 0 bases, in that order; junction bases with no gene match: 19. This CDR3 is CASSQVRTKAGGLTSSYNEQFF. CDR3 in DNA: TGTGCCAGCAGCCAAGTACGGACTAAAGCGGGAGGCCTAACAAGCTCCTACAATGAGCAGTTCTTC.

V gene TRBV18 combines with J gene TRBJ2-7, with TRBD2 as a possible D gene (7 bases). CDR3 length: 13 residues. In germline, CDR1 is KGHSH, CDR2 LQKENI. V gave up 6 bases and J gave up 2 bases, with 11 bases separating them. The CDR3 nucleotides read TGTGCCAGCTCCGGAGGGGGGGCCTACGAGCAGTACTTC. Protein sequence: CASSGGGAYEQYF.